These 25 T cell receptor beta chains were sequenced from one sample in a study of T cell changes during pregnancy in multiple sclerosis. Profiling relied on immunoSEQ multiplex PCR, and the TCRdb table lists in-frame clones only, not all of them. The table shows approximately 40,000 clones, with approximately 92% occurring only once. Sequenced material: CD8+ T cells from peripheral blood mononuclear cells, taken after pregnancy. These TCRs come from a female donor with multiple sclerosis, enrolled in a pregnancy study.

The V and J genes are TRBV6-5 and TRBJ1-1, with D tentatively TRBD1 (6 bases). V lost 8 bases to trimming and J lost 0 bases, with 16 bases between them. The CDR3 has 15 amino acids. Germline assignment: CDR1 MNHEY and CDR2 SVGAGI. CDR3 in DNA: TGTGCCAGCGGCAGGGGACCCCTCCTGAACACTGAAGCTTTCTTT. Residues: CASGRGPLLNTEAFF.

This clone qualifies as medium-sized. The chain carries TRBV11-1 and TRBJ2-7, with 8 positions matching TRBD1. Germline V gene data show CDR1 as SGHAT and CDR2 as FQDESV (reference sequence). The CDR3 runs to 16 residues. V shed 5 bases and J 2 bases; nucleotides not matched to a gene: 11. As DNA, the CDR3 is TGTGCCAGCAGCATGAATGTGGGACAGGTCCCCTACGAGCAGTACTTC. Protein sequence: CASSMNVGQVPYEQYF.

The chain links TRBV19 to TRBJ1-5; tentatively, D is TRBD1 (6 bases). The CDR3 is 16 residues long. V lost 4 bases and J lost 3, with 16 bases in between. Per germline, CDR1 LNHDA and CDR2 SQIVND (reference sequence). CDR3 sequence (DNA): TGTGCCAGTAGTAGGATCGGGACACTAAACAATCAGCCCCAGCATTTT. It translates to CASSRIGTLNNQPQHF.

The J gene is TRBJ2-4, the V gene TRBV19, with D possibly matching TRBD2 (5 bases). The CDR3 contains 13 residues. Trimming pared 6 bases from V and 3 bases from J, leaving 9 bases between. CDR1 and CDR2 from the germline V gene are LNHDA and SQIVND (reference sequence). CDR3 sequence (DNA): TGTGCCAGTAGCTTGAGGGACAAAAACATTCAGTACTTC. It is translated as CASSLRDKNIQYF.

This chain uses TRBV30 with TRBJ1-1, with no clear D. The CDR3 is 13 residues long. The V gene's germline CDR1 is GTSNPN and CDR2 SVGIG (reference sequence). V lost 2 bases, J lost 1 base, and 8 bases lay in between. The CDR3 bases are TGTGCCTGGAGTATCTCTAAGAACACTGAAGCTTTCTTT. Translating it yields CAWSISKNTEAFF.

V and J are TRBV28 and TRBJ2-7; weak D call: TRBD1 (6 bases). V lost 6 bases to trimming and J lost 1 base, with 10 bases between them. Per germline, CDR1 MDHEN and CDR2 SYDVKM. The length of the CDR3 is 13 residues. The CDR3 protein is CASRTGQSYEQYF. CDR3 bases: TGTGCCAGCAGGACAGGACAGTCCTACGAGCAGTACTTC.

The V and J genes are TRBV15 and TRBJ1-1; 7 nucleotides match TRBD1. V gave up 1 base and J gave up 1 base; unmatched junction bases: 3. The CDR3 consists of 15 residues. Germline V gene sequence: CDR1 LNHNV, CDR2 YYDKDF (reference sequence). This chain's CDR3 is CATSRGTGSNTEAFF. In DNA form, the CDR3 reads TGTGCCACCAGCAGAGGGACAGGCTCGAACACTGAAGCTTTCTTT.

V is TRBV11-2 and J is TRBJ1-2, with TRBD1 matching over 8 bases. V lost 1 base, J lost 5 bases, and 3 bases stayed unmatched. This CDR3 spans 14 amino acids. Germline V gene data show CDR1 as SGHAT and CDR2 as FQNNGV. CDR3 sequence reads: CASSLAGGNYGYTF. The CDR3, as DNA: TGTGCCAGCAGCTTAGCAGGGGGCAATTATGGCTACACCTTC. The whole variable domain, filled in from reference TRBV11-2 and TRBJ1-2, reads EAGVAQSPRYKIIEKRQSVAFWCNPISGHATLYWYQQILGQGPKLLIQFQNNGVVDDSQLPKDRFSAERLKGVDSTLKIQPAKLEDSAVYLCASSLAGGNYGYTFGSGTRLTVV.

This chain connects TRBV6-1 to TRBJ2-1, with D possibly matching TRBD1 (6 bases). The CDR3 extends over 14 amino acids. Trimming removed 6 bases at V and 4 bases at J, with 13 bases between. Germline CDR1 MNHNS, CDR2 SASEGT. The DNA for the CDR3 is TGTGCCAGCAGGCTGGGGGCAGGTTACAATGAGCAGTTCTTC. It translates to CASRLGAGYNEQFF.

The chain has TRBV2 and TRBJ2-3; 9 bases align to TRBD1. The germline CDR1 and CDR2 sequences are SNHLY and FYNNEI. V was pared by 3 bases and J by 1 base, with 8 bases of the junction left unmatched. The CDR3 extends over 17 amino acids. CDR3 region: CASSDPGTGSGTDTQYF. CDR3 sequence (DNA): TGTGCCAGCAGTGACCCCGGGACAGGGTCGGGCACAGATACGCAGTATTTT. Using reference TRBV2 and TRBJ2-3 for the parts outside the CDR3, the full variable domain is EPEVTQTPSHQVTQMGQEVILRCVPISNHLYFYWYRQILGQKVEFLVSFYNNEISEKSEIFDDQFSVERPDGSNFTLKIRSTKLEDSAMYFCASSDPGTGSGTDTQYFGPGTRLTVL.

CDR3 amino acids: CASSAGQTNQPQHF. The CDR3 nucleotides read TGTGCCAGCAGCGCGGGACAGACTAATCAGCCCCAGCATTTT. The chain is built from TRBV9 and TRBJ1-5; 7 bases fit TRBD1. Germline values: CDR1 SGDLS, CDR2 YYNGEE. The CDR3 is 14 residues long. With V trimmed by 3 bases and J by 4 bases, 4 bases remained unmatched. Supplemented by reference TRBV9 and TRBJ1-5, the full variable domain reads DSGVTQTPKHLITATGQRVTLRCSPRSGDLSVYWYQQSLDQGLQFLIQYYNGEERAKGNILERFSAQQFPDLHSELNLSSLELGDSALYFCASSAGQTNQPQHFGDGTRLSIL.

The chain combines TRBV7-2 with TRBJ2-7; 7 bases map to TRBD1. CDR1 SGHTA and CDR2 FQGNSA come from the germline V gene. J was trimmed by 2 bases and V by 5 bases; bases with no gene match: 9. The CDR3 spans 15 residues. CDR3 residues: CASSPQGVGPYEQYF. CDR3 in DNA: TGTGCCAGCAGCCCCCAGGGGGTAGGGCCCTACGAGCAGTACTTC.

The chain recombines TRBV27 with TRBJ2-3; TRBD1 matches 7 bases. The CDR3 sequence is 15 residues long. V gave up 2 bases and J gave up 4 bases; unmatched junction bases: 6. Germline V lookup: CDR1 MNHEY, CDR2 SMNVEV (reference sequence). CDR3 nucleotide sequence: TGTGCCAGCAGTTTAGGTGGGCAGGGGGCAGATACGCAGTATTTT. Its translation: CASSLGGQGADTQYF.

The chain employs TRBV29-1 and TRBJ2-1; D might be TRBD2 (6 bases). V dropped 7 bases and J dropped 9 bases, with 22 bases sitting between them. This CDR3 contains 14 residues. CDR1 is SQVTM and CDR2 is ANQGSEA in the germline V gene. CDR3 coding DNA: TGCAGCGCCAGCCGGGACTCCCAAGGTAGTGAGCAGTTCTTC. This sequence encodes CSASRDSQGSEQFF.

The chain combines TRBV27 with TRBJ2-3, with TRBD2 matching over 11 bases. From germline, CDR1 is MNHEY and CDR2 SMNVEV (reference sequence). The CDR3 runs to 19 residues. The J segment lost 0 bases and the V segment lost 2 bases, leaving 10 bases of the junction unmatched. CDR3 sequence (DNA): TGTGCCAGCAGTTTAGGGCCCTCCGGGACTAGCGGAAGCACAGATACGCAGTATTTT. It yields the protein CASSLGPSGTSGSTDTQYF.

V and J are TRBV19 and TRBJ1-5; 9 bases agree with TRBD1. Per germline, CDR1 LNHDA and CDR2 SQIVND (reference sequence). The trim removed 1 base at V and 7 bases at J, leaving 5 bases unmatched. The CDR3 has 15 residues. The CDR3 coding sequence is TGTGCCAGTAGTATAGGGGACAGGGCTCGACAGCCCCAGCATTTT. This encodes CASSIGDRARQPQHF.

The chain joins TRBV19 to TRBJ1-2; D is unresolved. The CDR3 is made up of 13 amino acids. Germline CDR1 reads LNHDA; CDR2 reads SQIVND (reference sequence). The germline V and J ends were trimmed by 4 bases and 3 bases, with 9 bases remaining between them. This CDR3 is CASSSGTHYGYTF. The DNA of the CDR3 is TGTGCCAGTAGTAGCGGAACCCACTATGGCTACACCTTC.

This chain connects TRBV11-2 to TRBJ1-1; 9 bases map to TRBD1. Unmatched junction bases numbered 2, after V lost 5 bases and J lost 4 bases. Germline lookup yields CDR1 SGHAT and CDR2 FQNNGV. This CDR3 spans 13 amino acids. The CDR3 is CASSLGQGTEAFF. The CDR3 DNA follows: TGTGCCAGCAGCCTGGGACAGGGCACTGAAGCTTTCTTT.

V is TRBV27 and J is TRBJ1-1; 8 positions match TRBD1. CDR1 is MNHEY and CDR2 is SMNVEV in the germline V gene (reference sequence). The ends lost 5 bases at V and 11 bases at J; junction bases unmatched: 7. The CDR3 extends over 12 amino acids. The CDR3 DNA is TGTGCCAGCAGTCCCTCAGGGGGCGAGGCTTTCTTT. It encodes CASSPSGGEAFF.

The chain is built from TRBV10-1 and TRBJ2-1, with 12 bases lining up with TRBD2. Germline V CDR1 and CDR2: WNHNN, SYGVQD (reference sequence). V trimming: 0 bases; J trimming: 0 bases; junction bases outside the gene matches: 12. The CDR3 runs to 21 residues. CDR3 residues: CASSESALLPLAGGSYNEQFF. The CDR3, as DNA: TGCGCCAGCAGTGAGTCGGCCCTCTTGCCACTAGCGGGAGGCTCCTACAATGAGCAGTTCTTC.

This clone appeared once. The rearrangement uses TRBV9 and TRBJ1-3; a possible D gene is TRBD1 (5 bases). The CDR3 contains 16 residues. Per germline, CDR1 SGDLS and CDR2 YYNGEE. V was shortened by 0 bases and J by 4 bases, with 14 bases between the two germline ends. DNA of the CDR3: TGTGCCAGCAGCGTAGAAGCAAGGGGTTCGGGAAACACCATATATTTT. Residues: CASSVEARGSGNTIYF. Supplemented by reference TRBV9 and TRBJ1-3, the full variable domain reads DSGVTQTPKHLITATGQRVTLRCSPRSGDLSVYWYQQSLDQGLQFLIQYYNGEERAKGNILERFSAQQFPDLHSELNLSSLELGDSALYFCASSVEARGSGNTIYFGEGSWLTVV.

The V and J genes are TRBV23-1 and TRBJ2-2, with 11 bases aligning to TRBD2. TRBV23-1 is flagged as an ORF with uncertain function. J lost 3 bases, V lost 3 bases, and 9 bases had no gene match. There are 18 residues in the CDR3. The CDR3 loop is CASSHDFLAGGYTGELFF. The CDR3, as DNA: TGCGCCAGCAGTCACGACTTCTTAGCGGGGGGGTACACCGGGGAGCTGTTTTTT.

The chain has TRBV4-1 and TRBJ1-5, with D perhaps matching TRBD1 (6 bases). V lost 0 bases and J 4 bases, leaving 19 bases between the germline ends. Germline assignment: CDR1 MGHRA and CDR2 YSYEKL. The CDR3 is made up of 18 amino acids. CDR3 loop: CASSQEGPRTAYNQPQHF. In DNA, the CDR3 is TGCGCCAGCAGCCAAGAGGGCCCGCGGACAGCCTATAATCAGCCCCAGCATTTT.

J is TRBJ2-7 and V is TRBV11-1; perhaps TRBD1 as D (5 bases). Trimming removed 4 bases at V and 3 bases at J, with 7 bases between. This CDR3 contains 12 residues. The germline V gene has CDR1 SGHAT and CDR2 FQDESV (reference sequence). CDR3 in amino acids: CASSSDSYEQYF. Here the CDR3 DNA reads TGTGCCAGCAGCTCCGACAGCTACGAGCAGTACTTC.

The chain combines TRBV7-9 with TRBJ2-7; TRBD1 matches 12 bases. After removal of 5 bases from V and 6 bases from J, the junction contained 11 bases not matched to a gene. Per the germline V gene, CDR1 is SEHNR and CDR2 is FQNEAQ (reference sequence). This CDR3 is built from 16 residues. CDR3 protein: CASSTTGTGGLFEQYF. CDR3 in DNA: TGTGCCAGCAGCACTACCGGGACAGGGGGCTTGTTCGAGCAGTACTTC.